The 2 T cell receptor beta chains reported below all come from one sample, sequenced in a study of molecular identifiers for immune sequencing clone quantification. Via MiXCR, TCRdb re-called the PCR reads, giving one row per CDR3 protein. The top ten hold approximately 0.76% of the sample, which has about 500,000 distinct CDR3 sequences, around 23% seen once. The sequenced material came from naive CD8+ T cells from blood, with Jurkat cell RNA spiked in. This sample's subset: FACS-sorted CD8+CD4-CCR7+CD45RA+ naive T cells. These receptor sequences come from a human donor in good health. Some libraries in this study had Jurkat cell RNA spiked in.

In the case of this clonotype: A clone one base away is much larger, so this may be a read error. The CDR3 ends on some other residue instead of the conserved phenylalanine or tryptophan, so this is likely a read error. This chain links TRBV2 with TRBJ2-7; D not certain. This CDR3 spans 13 amino acids. Germline V gene data show CDR1 as SNHLY and CDR2 as FYNNEI. Trimming cost V 7 bases and J 4 bases, with 14 bases left between them. The CDR3 loop reads CASTGGPEYEQYI. CDR3 sequence (DNA): TGTGCCAGCACTGGTGGTCCTGAGTACGAGCAGTACATC.

There are a few counts of this clonotype. The rearrangement links TRBV7-9 to TRBJ2-7; D gene unclear. The CDR3 runs to 13 residues. Trimming took off 2 bases at V and 3 bases at J, with 8 bases between the two ends. Germline V gene sequence: CDR1 SEHNR, CDR2 FQNEAQ (reference sequence). As DNA, the CDR3 is TGTGCCAGCAGCTTACTAGATTACTACGAGCAGTACTTC. Its protein is CASSLLDYYEQYF.